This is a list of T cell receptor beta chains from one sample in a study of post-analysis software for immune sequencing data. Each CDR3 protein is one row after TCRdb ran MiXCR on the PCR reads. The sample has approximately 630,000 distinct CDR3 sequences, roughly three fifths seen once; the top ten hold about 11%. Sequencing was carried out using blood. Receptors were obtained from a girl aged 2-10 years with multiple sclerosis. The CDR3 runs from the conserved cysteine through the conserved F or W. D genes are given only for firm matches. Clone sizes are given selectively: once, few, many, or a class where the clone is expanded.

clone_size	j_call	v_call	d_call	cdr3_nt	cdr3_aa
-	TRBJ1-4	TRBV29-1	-	TGCAGCGTTGCAACTAATGAAAAACTGTTTTTT	CSVATNEKLFF
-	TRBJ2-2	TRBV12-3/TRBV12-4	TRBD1	TGTGCCAGCAGTTTAGCGTTCGGACAGGGGAGGGAGACCGGGGAGCTGTTTTTT	CASSLAFGQGRETGELFF
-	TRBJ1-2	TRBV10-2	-	TGCGCCAGCAAGCGGCTGGGGCTTTATGGCTACACCTTC	CASKRLGLYGYTF
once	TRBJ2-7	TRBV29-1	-	TGCAGCGTTGGGTCAGGCCAGACCTACGAGCAGTACTTC	CSVGSGQTYEQYF
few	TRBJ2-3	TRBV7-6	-	TGTGCCAGCAGCTTAGCCCCGGGGAGCACAGATACGCAGTATTTT	CASSLAPGSTDTQYF
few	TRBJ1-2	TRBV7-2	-	TGTGCCAGCAGCCCCAGCAGGGGCGAATATGGCTACACCTTC	CASSPSRGEYGYTF
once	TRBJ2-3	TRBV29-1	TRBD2	TGCAGCGCCGGGGGAGGCGGGGGAACACCTCCGGATACGCAGTATTTT	CSAGGGGGTPPDTQYF
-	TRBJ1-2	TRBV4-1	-	TGCGCCAGCAGCCAAGGCGGGGAGAACAGGGCCTATGGCTACACCTTC	CASSQGGENRAYGYTF
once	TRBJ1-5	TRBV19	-	TGTGCCAGTAGTAGGGGACCGTATAGCAATCAGCCCCAGCATTTT	CASSRGPYSNQPQHF
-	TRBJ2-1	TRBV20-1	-	TGCAGTGCCAATGGGTCCCCAAAAGCCGAAGATGAGCAGTTCTTC	CSANGSPKAEDEQFF
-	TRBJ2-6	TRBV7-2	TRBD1	TGTGCCAGCAGCTCGACAGGGGTTGGAGGGGCCAACGTCCTGACTTTC	CASSSTGVGGANVLTF
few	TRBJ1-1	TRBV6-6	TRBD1	TGTGCCAGCAGGGACGGGACAGCCGAAGCTTTCTTT	CASRDGTAEAFF
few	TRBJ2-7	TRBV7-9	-	TGTGCCAGCAGCTTTTCGAGCGGGCCTTCACCCTACGAGCAGTACTTC	CASSFSSGPSPYEQYF
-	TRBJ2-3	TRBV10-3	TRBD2	TGTGCCATCAGTGAGATATTGCTAGCGGGAACCACAGATACGCAGTATTTT	CAISEILLAGTTDTQYF
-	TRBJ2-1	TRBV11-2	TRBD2	TGTGCCAGCAGCTTAGAATCGGGGGGGGCGACCTCCTACAATGAGCAGTTCTTC	CASSLESGGATSYNEQFF
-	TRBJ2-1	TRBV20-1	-	TGCAGTGCTAGTTTCCCCGGGCCTTTTGCGCAGTTCTTC	CSASFPGPFAQFF
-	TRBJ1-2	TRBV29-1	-	TGCAGCGTTGGCGGGGAGCATGGCTACACCTTC	CSVGGEHGYTF
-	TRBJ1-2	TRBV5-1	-	TGCGCCAGCAGCTTGGCTCAGGCGGCTAACTATGGCTACACCTTC	CASSLAQAANYGYTF